Presented here are 6 T cell receptor beta chains from one specimen sequenced in a study of cytomegalovirus exposure and HLA in healthy donors. PCR involved 60 Vbeta and 13 Jbeta primers. The method was immunoSEQ multiplex PCR; TCRdb's version includes in-frame clones alone and lacks a portion of them. The sample carries some 130,000 clones, 73% recorded once. Sequencing was carried out using PBMCs. These receptors all stem from a woman aged 40 to 50 in good health and CMV-seronegative.

The chain has TRBV13 and TRBJ2-3; 7 nucleotides align to TRBD2. Germline V gene lookup returns CDR1 PRHDT and CDR2 FYEKMQ (reference sequence). The CDR3 has 16 amino acids. The V gene end was trimmed by 4 bases and the J gene end by 4 bases; junction bases not matched to a gene: 11. This chain's CDR3 is CASSYSGHQNPDTQYF. The CDR3 coding sequence is TGTGCCAGCAGCTATAGCGGGCATCAAAATCCAGATACGCAGTATTTT.

J is TRBJ2-7 and V is TRBV28, with TRBD2 as a possible D gene (6 bases). The CDR3 consists of 17 residues. CDR1 is MDHEN, CDR2 SYDVKM, per germline. CDR3 bases: TGTACCAGCAGTTTGGCCTTCGGGGCGGGGTCATTCTACGAGCAGTACGTC. Its protein product is CTSSLAFGAGSFYEQYV.

J is TRBJ1-2 and V is TRBV5-6; TRBD1 matches 9 bases. There are 16 residues in the CDR3. V was clipped by 3 bases and J by 7 bases; unmatched bases: 13. The germline V gene encodes CDR1 SGHDT and CDR2 YYEEEE. In DNA, the CDR3 is TGTGCCAGCAGCTCCGGGACAGGGACGGGATTTTGTGGCTACACCTTC. This codes for CASSSGTGTGFCGYTF. Filled out from reference TRBV5-6 and TRBJ1-2, the complete variable domain reads DAGVTQSPTHLIKTRGQQVTLRCSPKSGHDTVSWYQQALGQGPQFIFQYYEEEERQRGNFPDRFSGHQFPNYSSELNVNALLLGDSALYLCASSSGTGTGFCGYTFGSGTRLTVV.

This chain uses TRBV9 with TRBJ1-1, with D perhaps TRBD1 (6 bases). Trimming removed 3 bases at V and 3 bases at J, with 21 bases between. The CDR3 has 17 amino acids. Germline CDR1 and CDR2: SGDLS and YYNGEE. In nucleotides, the CDR3 is TGTGCCAGCAGCGCAAGAACAGGGTACAGCTTTGACACTGAAGCTTTCTTT. Translating gives CASSARTGYSFDTEAFF.

J is TRBJ2-2 and V is TRBV4-2; the D gene is possibly TRBD2 (6 bases). CDR3 length equals 18 residues. V shed 3 bases and J shed 3 bases, with 20 bases lying between them. Germline V gene data show CDR1 as LGHNA and CDR2 as YNFKEQ. This chain's CDR3 is CASSHPGPRREDTGELFF. The CDR3 region has the DNA TGTGCCAGCAGCCACCCGGGACCCAGGCGGGAAGACACCGGGGAGCTGTTTTTT.

The rearrangement links TRBV5-6 to TRBJ1-1, with 7 bases identical to TRBD1. The CDR3 consists of 13 residues. V lost 4 bases and J lost 9; bases outside the gene matches: 9. Germline CDR1 reads SGHDT; CDR2 reads YYEEEE. The CDR3 sequence is CASSRGQYDQAFF. The CDR3, as DNA: TGTGCCAGCAGCAGGGGACAGTACGACCAAGCTTTCTTT.